This T cell receptor (beta chain) was identified during a study of cytomegalovirus exposure and HLA in healthy donors. About the study: Of about 400 genotyped donors, approximately 80% clustered with self-reported Caucasian donors.

As to this clone: Its antigen is undetermined.

The CDR3 covers 14 residues. Germline CDR1 SGHDT, CDR2 YYEEEE. The V end was cut by 0 bases, the J end by 2 bases, with 9 bases between. PCR employed 60 Vbeta and 13 Jbeta primers. Sequencing used immunoSEQ multiplex PCR; TCRdb keeps in-frame clones, though not all of them. The sample includes 200,000 to 250,000 clones, almost 80% seen only once; the top ten take 3.8%. General study points: Common viral pathogens seemed to be connected with several of the most significant clusters, according to a later analysis. The study labeled more than 150 TCR beta chains cytomegalovirus-associated.

The chain combines TRBV5-6 with TRBJ2-7; no firm D call. Material for sequencing was PBMCs. This TCR was sampled from a male donor in good health and CMV-seronegative. In DNA, the CDR3 is TGTGCCAGCAGCTTGGGCGCCACTACCTACGAGCAGTACTTC. Translation gives CASSLGATTYEQYF.